These T cell receptor beta chains were read from a single sample in a study of blood T cell repertoires in COVID-19. Libraries were prepared by immunoSEQ multiplex PCR; TCRdb keeps only in-frame clonotypes and omits some of them. The sample records approximately 54,000 clones, more than 85% being singletons. The specimen was peripheral blood. Source of these receptors: a man in his fifties or sixties with acute or convalescent COVID-19. Both conserved end residues are part of each CDR3. The order of the fields is J gene, D gene, CDR3 length, V gene, clone size, CDR3 DNA, CDR3 protein. The D gene is left open where the match is weak. Clone size is given for some rows only: seen once, a few or many times, or a class if the clone is expanded.

>TRBJ2-2|TRBD2|14|TRBV6-5|NA
TGTGCCGCAGCGGGACGTCCAAACACCGGGGAGCTGTTTTTT
CAAAGRPNTGELFF
>TRBJ2-5|TRBD1|14|TRBV24-1|NA
TGTGCCACCAGTGAGACACAGGGGTCAGAGACCCAGTACTTC
CATSETQGSETQYF
>TRBJ1-1|NA|14|TRBV6-4|NA
TGTGCCAGACTTACCGGGGGGTTGAACACTGAAGCTTTCTTT
CARLTGGLNTEAFF
>TRBJ1-1|TRBD1|14|TRBV19|NA
TGTGCCAGTAAAGAGACAGGGGTGAACACTGAAGCTTTCTTT
CASKETGVNTEAFF
>TRBJ2-1|NA|14|TRBV6-5|NA
TGTGCCAGCAGTTCGGGCAGGGTCATCAATGAGCAGTTCTTC
CASSSGRVINEQFF
>TRBJ1-3|TRBD1|15|TRBV6-5|NA
TGTGCCAGCAGGGCGACAGGGGGCTCTGGAAACACCATATATTTT
CASRATGGSGNTIYF
>TRBJ2-4|TRBD1|14|TRBV19|NA
TGTGCCAGTAGTGCGAACAGGGGAGACAGAATTCAGTACTTC
CASSANRGDRIQYF
>TRBJ2-3|TRBD1|18|TRBV7-2|NA
TGTGCCAGCAGTAGGTCCGGGACAGGGGTTTCTGGGGCAGATACGCAGTATTTT
CASSRSGTGVSGADTQYF
>TRBJ1-2|NA|14|TRBV29-1|NA
TGCAGCGTTAACCTCCTCTTAGACAGCTATGGCTACACCTTC
CSVNLLLDSYGYTF
>TRBJ2-3|NA|15|TRBV11-3|NA
TGTGCCAGCAGCTTAAGCGGGTATAGCACAGATACGCAGTATTTT
CASSLSGYSTDTQYF
>TRBJ2-3|TRBD2|17|TRBV30|NA
TGTGCCTGGAGTGTAGGGAGGACTAGCGGGAGCACAGATACGCAGTATTTT
CAWSVGRTSGSTDTQYF
>TRBJ2-1|TRBD2|14|TRBV10-3|NA
TGTGCCATCAGTGACCTAGCGGCCTACAATGAGCAGTTCTTC
CAISDLAAYNEQFF
>TRBJ2-2|TRBD2|16|TRBV5-5|NA
TGTGCCAGCAGCTCTCCGGGACTAGCCGGGGAGGGGGAGCTGTTTTTT
CASSSPGLAGEGELFF
>TRBJ1-2|NA|12|TRBV5-1|once
TGCGCCAGCAGCTGGAGTAACGATGGCTACACCTTC
CASSWSNDGYTF
>TRBJ2-7|TRBD2|14|TRBV6-6|NA
TGTGCCAGCAGACTAGCGGTTAGCTCCTACGAGCAGTACTTC
CASRLAVSSYEQYF
>TRBJ2-7|NA|13|TRBV11-2|NA
TGTGCCAGCAGCTTGGCAGGGCGGGATGAGCAGTACTTC
CASSLAGRDEQYF
>TRBJ2-5|TRBD1|15|TRBV4-3|NA
TGCGCCAGCAGCCAGGGAGACAGGGACCAAGAGACCCAGTACTTC
CASSQGDRDQETQYF
>TRBJ1-5|NA|13|TRBV7-7|NA
TGTGCCAGCAGCTTAGGGCGGGGGCAGCCCCAGCATTTT
CASSLGRGQPQHF
>TRBJ2-7|NA|16|TRBV10-2|NA
TGCGCCAGCAGTGATGACGTCGCAGGGACATCCTACGAGCAGTACTTC
CASSDDVAGTSYEQYF
>TRBJ2-1|TRBD2|15|TRBV6-5|NA
TGTGCCAGCAGTTACATGGCTAGCGGGAACCATGAGCAGTTCTTC
CASSYMASGNHEQFF
>TRBJ1-2|TRBD1|13|TRBV24-1|NA
TGTGCCACCAGCCCGGACAGGGTCGAGGGCTACACCTTC
CATSPDRVEGYTF
>TRBJ2-2|TRBD1|17|TRBV12-5|NA
TGTGCTAGTGCTCTCTCGGGGACAGGGAGCTACACCGGGGAGCTGTTTTTT
CASALSGTGSYTGELFF
>TRBJ1-6|NA|18|TRBV6-1|NA
TGTGCCAGCAGTGAATTAGGGGGAAGACCTCGTTCCAATTCACCCCTCCACTTT
CASSELGGRPRSNSPLHF
>TRBJ2-2|TRBD1|16|TRBV3-1/TRBV3-2|once
TGTGCCAGCAGCCAAGATAGGACAGGGGTGGGCGGGGAGCTGTTTTTT
CASSQDRTGVGGELFF
>TRBJ2-7|NA|15|TRBV7-9|NA
TGTGCCAGCAGCCCTAGGTGGCAGGGGGGCTACGAGCAGTACTTC
CASSPRWQGGYEQYF
>TRBJ2-3|TRBD2|19|TRBV7-9|NA
TGTGCCAGCAGCTTAGAAGTCAGCGGGAGGTTAACTAGCACAGATACGCAGTATTTT
CASSLEVSGRLTSTDTQYF
>TRBJ1-6|TRBD1|14|TRBV6-5|once
TGTGCCAGCAGTTACGACAGGGAAAGACGACCCCTCCACTTT
CASSYDRERRPLHF
>TRBJ2-1|TRBD2|16|TRBV11-2|NA
TGTGCCAGCAGCCCGATAGCGGGAAGCTCCTACAATGAGCAGTTCTTC
CASSPIAGSSYNEQFF
>TRBJ2-7|NA|14|TRBV5-5|NA
TGTGCCAGCAGCTTGGAAGGAGTCTCCTACGAGCAGTACTTC
CASSLEGVSYEQYF
>TRBJ2-3|NA|14|TRBV3-1/TRBV3-2|NA
TGTGCCAGCAGCCTCGGACTTCGCACAGATACGCAGTATTTT
CASSLGLRTDTQYF
>TRBJ2-7|NA|16|TRBV11-2|NA
TGTGCCAGCAGCCCCTATACCGGGGTCTACTCCTACGAGCAGTACTTC
CASSPYTGVYSYEQYF
>TRBJ1-1|NA|16|TRBV5-1|NA
TGCGCCAGCAGCGAGCGGGTCGCGGGACTGAACACTGAAGCTTTCTTT
CASSERVAGLNTEAFF
>TRBJ1-2|TRBD1|11|TRBV2|NA
TGTGCCGTACAGGGGGTGCTTCGCTACACCTTC
CAVQGVLRYTF
>TRBJ2-1|NA|14|TRBV25-1|once
TGTGCCAGCAGCACGGGAGTCGCCTACAATGAGCAGTTCTTC
CASSTGVAYNEQFF
>TRBJ2-3|TRBD1|15|TRBV9|NA
TGTGCCAGCAGCGGGACAGGGGATAGCACAGATACGCAGTATTTT
CASSGTGDSTDTQYF
>TRBJ2-3|TRBD1|17|TRBV11-2|NA
TGTGCCAGCAGCTTAGGTTCAGGACAGGACAGCACAGATACGCAGTATTTT
CASSLGSGQDSTDTQYF
>TRBJ2-7|NA|14|TRBV6-6|NA
TGTGCCAGCAGTTACGGGGGGATACTCTACGAGCAGTACTTC
CASSYGGILYEQYF
>TRBJ2-1|NA|12|TRBV18|NA
TGTGCCAGCTCACCGAGCGATAATGAGCAGTTCTTC
CASSPSDNEQFF
>TRBJ2-1|TRBD2|16|TRBV19|NA
TGTGCCAGTAGTAATCTAGCGGGATCATCCTACAATGAGCAGTTCTTC
CASSNLAGSSYNEQFF
>TRBJ2-5|NA|13|TRBV3-1/TRBV3-2|NA
TGTGCCAGCAGCCAAGATGGGGGGGCGGCCCAGTACTTC
CASSQDGGAAQYF
>TRBJ1-2|TRBD1|15|TRBV18|NA
TGTGCCAGCTCACAACAGGGGGGCCTTAACTATGGCTACACCTTC
CASSQQGGLNYGYTF
>TRBJ1-1|NA|16|TRBV28|once
TGTGCCAGCACCACTATGGGAGGGTTTCTGAACACTGAAGCTTTCTTT
CASTTMGGFLNTEAFF
>TRBJ1-3|NA|21|TRBV12-2|NA
TGTGCAAGTCGCTTAGCGCCTTGGGCAGGGGAAAAAAGGGCCTCTGGAAACACCATATATTTT
CASRLAPWAGEKRASGNTIYF
>TRBJ1-1|NA|15|TRBV5-1|NA
TGCGCCAGCAGCGCTACAGGGAATTCAGTTACTGAAGCTTTCTTT
CASSATGNSVTEAFF
>TRBJ1-2|TRBD1|13|TRBV10-3|NA
TGTGCCATCAGTTGGGACAGGGGGTATGGCTACACCTTC
CAISWDRGYGYTF
>TRBJ2-2|TRBD2|18|TRBV4-1|NA
TGCGCCAGCAGCCAAGTTGCTAGCGGGAGATCGAACACCGGGGAGCTGTTTTTT
CASSQVASGRSNTGELFF
>TRBJ1-1|NA|15|TRBV11-3|NA
TGTGCCAGCAGCTCCTCGGGGAGTCGGAACACTGAAGCTTTCTTT
CASSSSGSRNTEAFF
>TRBJ2-1|TRBD2|15|TRBV7-9|NA
TGTGCCAGCAGCCTTGGACTAGCGGGAGTGGAGGGCCTGGTCTTC
CASSLGLAGVEGLVF
>TRBJ2-3|NA|15|TRBV5-1|NA
TGCGCCAGCAGCTTTAGCACTAGAGGCACAGATACGCAGTATTTT
CASSFSTRGTDTQYF
>TRBJ1-4|NA|13|TRBV25-1|NA
TGTGCCAGCAGTGAGACTGCTCTTGGAAAACTGTTTTTT
CASSETALGKLFF
>TRBJ2-2|NA|17|TRBV18|NA
TGTGCCAGCTCACTCGGATCGACTTCTTTGAACACCGGGGAGCTGTTTTTT
CASSLGSTSLNTGELFF
>TRBJ2-3|NA|14|TRBV25-1|NA
TGTGCCAGCAGTGACTACCACCACACAGATACGCAGTATTTT
CASSDYHHTDTQYF
>TRBJ2-7|TRBD2|14|TRBV2|few
TGTGCCAGCCTTAGGACTAGCGGGAGTTCCGAGCAGTACTTC
CASLRTSGSSEQYF
>TRBJ2-3|TRBD1|12|TRBV6-6|NA
TGTGCCAGCAGTTCAGGGGGAGATACGCAGTATTTT
CASSSGGDTQYF